A single sample is the source of the 14 T cell receptor beta chains below, sequenced in a study of T cells after yellow fever vaccination (dated by TCRdb to about 2019). The label giving this sample's treatment or condition can be read as: live attenuated yellow fever vaccine strain. To prepare the library, 5' RACE was applied. Sequencing used an Illumina NovaSeq 6000. TCRdb trimmed the raw reads at Q25, called clones with MiXCR and kept productive beta chains. Every distinct CDR3 protein forms one entry, paired with its most common genes and DNA. This sample gives over 45,000 distinct CDR3 sequences in total; 5% to 6.5% of them show up just once. Roughly 28% of the sample goes to the ten largest clones. The sample here was PBMCs, either bulk or a sorted T-cell subset (CD4+, CD8+, memory, or dextramer-sorted; not recorded which), taken on the day of the yellow fever booster vaccination. The receptors were gathered from a man aged 18 to 29 who received the YFV17D yellow fever vaccine.

This chain uses TRBV6-6 with TRBJ2-1; 10 bases align to TRBD2. Germline CDR1 and CDR2: MNHNY and SVGAGI (reference sequence). CDR3 length: 14 residues. With V trimmed by 6 bases and J by 5 bases, 4 bases remained unmatched. CDR3 nucleotides: TGTGCCAGCAGCCTAGGACTAGCGGACAATGAGCAGTTCTTC. Protein: CASSLGLADNEQFF.

V and J are TRBV6-2 or TRBV6-3 and TRBJ1-5; 7 nucleotides line up with TRBD1. The trim removed 6 bases at V and 10 bases at J, leaving 12 bases unmatched. There are 14 residues in the CDR3. The germline gives CDR1 MNHEY, CDR2 SVGEGT. In DNA, the CDR3 is TGTGCCAGCAGATCACTACAGGGGAATCTCCCCCAGCATTTT. Protein sequence: CASRSLQGNLPQHF.

This clonotype was counted many times. The V call is TRBV7-9, the J call TRBJ1-2; D remains unclear. Trimming left V 1 base short and J 6 bases short, with 12 bases between. The CDR3 has 14 amino acids. Germline-derived CDR1 and CDR2 are SEHNR and FQNEAQ (reference sequence). The CDR3 nucleotides read TGTGCCAGCAGCTTAGAACAAGGGTCTCATGGCTACACCTTC. Translating it yields CASSLEQGSHGYTF.

This chain joins TRBV10-1 and TRBJ2-1; 11 positions match TRBD1. The CDR3 runs 17 residues. Germline lookup yields CDR1 WNHNN and CDR2 SYGVQD (reference sequence). The ends lost 6 bases at V and 4 bases at J; junction bases unmatched: 11. The chain's CDR3 is CASSGQTDRGQYNEQFF. CDR3 DNA sequence: TGCGCCAGCAGCGGCCAAACGGACAGGGGGCAATACAATGAGCAGTTCTTC.

This clonotype was seen repeatedly, ten times or more. The chain uses TRBV29-1 and TRBJ2-5, with D perhaps matching TRBD1 (5 bases). Trimming shortened V by 3 bases and J by 5 bases, and 10 bases separated the two germline ends. Germline loops: CDR1 SQVTM, CDR2 ANQGSEA. The CDR3 contains 12 residues. CDR3 DNA: TGCAGCGTTGAGGACAATCCCGAGACCCAGTACTTC. This translates into CSVEDNPETQYF.

The genes are TRBV6-6 and TRBJ2-5, with 11 bases identical to TRBD2. There are 15 residues in the CDR3. The V gene end was trimmed by 8 bases and the J gene end by 5 bases; junction bases not matched to a gene: 10. The germline V gene encodes CDR1 MNHNY and CDR2 SVGAGI (reference sequence). CDR3 in amino acids: CASGASGGLGETQYF. The CDR3 DNA reads as TGTGCCAGCGGGGCTAGCGGGGGGCTCGGGGAGACCCAGTACTTC.

This clonotype appeared a few times. The chain uses TRBV7-3 and TRBJ1-1; D not resolved. The CDR3 sequence is 15 residues long. Germline V gene data show CDR1 as SGHTA and CDR2 as FQGTGA. Trimming left V 1 base short and J 0 bases short, with 9 bases between. The chain's CDR3 is CASSLNPGMNTEAFF. In nucleotides, the CDR3 is TGTGCCAGCAGCTTAAACCCGGGCATGAACACTGAAGCTTTCTTT.

This clonotype occurred many times. V is TRBV10-1 and J is TRBJ2-7; 9 nucleotides match TRBD1. The length of the CDR3 is 14 residues. V was pared by 6 bases and J by 2 bases, with 5 bases of the junction left unmatched. Germline V gives CDR1 WNHNN, CDR2 SYGVQD (reference sequence). As DNA, the CDR3 is TGCGCCAGCAGAGCCGGGACAGGGCCCTACGAGCAGTACTTC. Its translation is CASRAGTGPYEQYF.

This clonotype appeared a few times. The V call is TRBV27, the J call TRBJ2-7; D is uncertain. The CDR3 sequence is 13 residues long. Germline V gene lookup returns CDR1 MNHEY and CDR2 SMNVEV (reference sequence). The V gene lost 6 bases and the J gene lost 2 bases, with 11 bases spanning the gap. CDR3 nucleotide sequence: TGTGCCAGCAGCATCAGGAGCACCTACGAGCAGTACTTC. This translates into CASSIRSTYEQYF.

V is TRBV9 and J is TRBJ2-3; D remains unclear. Looked up from germline, CDR1 is SGDLS and CDR2 is YYNGEE. V lost 2 bases to trimming and J lost 2 bases, with 9 bases between them. This CDR3 contains 14 residues. Here the CDR3 reads CASSVESYTDTQYF. DNA for the CDR3: TGTGCCAGCAGCGTCGAGTCCTACACAGATACGCAGTATTTT. Combining the CDR3 with reference TRBV9 and TRBJ2-3 gives the whole variable domain DSGVTQTPKHLITATGQRVTLRCSPRSGDLSVYWYQQSLDQGLQFLIQYYNGEERAKGNILERFSAQQFPDLHSELNLSSLELGDSALYFCASSVESYTDTQYFGPGTRLTVL.

The table lists this clonotype with many counts. The chain links TRBV9 to TRBJ2-2; 10 positions match TRBD1. CDR1 and CDR2 (germline): SGDLS, YYNGEE. With 4 bases clipped from V and 3 bases from J, the junction kept 9 bases outside the gene matches. The CDR3 is 17 amino acids. CDR3 in DNA: TGTGCCAGCAGCACATGGACGGGGACAGGGGACACCGGGGAGCTGTTTTTT. Encoded protein: CASSTWTGTGDTGELFF.

This clonotype was seen only a few times. This chain connects TRBV6-2 or TRBV6-3 to TRBJ1-5; D uncertain. This CDR3 spans 14 amino acids. Deletions cut 8 bases from V and 0 bases from J, with 11 bases between. CDR1 and CDR2 (germline): MNHEY, SVGEGT. CDR3 nucleotide sequence: TGTGCCAGCGCCTTTGCAGGTAGCAATCAGCCCCAGCATTTT. Translating gives CASAFAGSNQPQHF.

This clonotype has at least ten counts. The chain carries TRBV5-1 and TRBJ2-2; D perhaps matches TRBD2 (7 bases). The length of the CDR3 is 14 residues. Between the trimmed V and J ends, which lost 2 bases and 4 bases, there was a span of 9 bases. Germline values: CDR1 SGHRS, CDR2 YFSETQ. The CDR3 spells CASSFGGATGELFF. CDR3 coding DNA: TGCGCCAGCAGCTTTGGGGGGGCCACCGGGGAGCTGTTTTTT.

V and J are TRBV6-1 and TRBJ2-1; 7 bases match TRBD2. This CDR3 region has 15 residues. Germline CDR1 reads MNHNS; CDR2 reads SASEGT. After removal of 2 bases from V and 7 bases from J, the junction contained 8 bases not matched to a gene. The CDR3 loop reads CASSERAGDFNEQFF. DNA of the CDR3: TGTGCCAGCAGTGAACGGGCGGGGGACTTTAATGAGCAGTTCTTC.